The rows below give T cell receptor beta chains drawn from one sample of a study of shared clonotypes between healthy human individuals. Using immunoSEQ multiplex PCR, the repertoire was profiled, and TCRdb retains in-frame clones only, with some absent. The sample has some 1 million clones, around 75% seen once; the top ten hold around 1.4%. Sequencing was done on a sample of memory CD4+ T cells sorted from blood. The receptors here all came from a man between 18 and 29 years old in good health. Both conserved end residues are part of each CDR3. The size field is filled for only some rows; it gives once, few, many or a size class.

13 | TRBJ1-1 | TRBV19 | NA | CASGGHLNTEAFF
14 | TRBJ1-6 | TRBV19 | once | CASSELTGSSPLHF
15 | TRBJ2-6 | TRBV10-3 | NA | CAISPLAAGANVLTF
18 | TRBJ2-6 | TRBV5-4 | once | CASSLPAGYYSGANVLTF
18 | TRBJ1-3 | TRBV6-1 | many | CASSETSPGPSSGNTIYF
14 | TRBJ1-2 | TRBV30 | few | CAWIPPGPYGGYTF
15 | TRBJ1-6 | TRBV18 | once | CASSPGGTVNSPLHF
11 | TRBJ1-2 | TRBV30 | NA | CAWSLRGGRTF
14 | TRBJ2-4 | TRBV7-9 | NA | CASSLGEVRNIQYF
13 | TRBJ1-1 | TRBV5-4 | once | CASTLVGADEAFF
15 | TRBJ1-5 | TRBV30 | many | CAWSRSGNSNQPQHF
16 | TRBJ1-3 | TRBV5-1 | NA | CASSLEGTGRGNTIYF
13 | TRBJ2-6 | TRBV6-5 | few | CASRAGGANVLTF
15 | TRBJ1-5 | TRBV5-1 | few | CASSPGQGNNQPQHF
13 | TRBJ2-7 | TRBV5-3 | NA | CASSLGPDYEQYF
14 | TRBJ1-1 | TRBV5-1 | few | CASSLGRTNTEAFF
14 | TRBJ1-6 | TRBV6-1 | NA | CASSAGQVTSPLHF
14 | TRBJ1-2 | TRBV7-2 | NA | CASSPMDGPYGYTF
17 | TRBJ1-2 | TRBV6-1 | NA | CASSEPFRGQGAYGYTF
14 | TRBJ2-3 | TRBV4-1 | NA | CASSQVGLRDTQYF
14 | TRBJ2-7 | TRBV6-5 | NA | CASGAGGGSYEQYF
13 | TRBJ1-5 | TRBV29-1 | NA | CSCKTGVDQPQHF
13 | TRBJ2-6 | TRBV6-1 | NA | CASSIGTANVLTF
17 | TRBJ2-2 | TRBV25-1 | NA | CASSESVGRGATGELFF
19 | TRBJ1-6 | TRBV11-2 | NA | CASSFRPGTESSYNSPLHF
13 | TRBJ1-1 | TRBV19 | once | CASSGRIPGEAFF
14 | TRBJ1-3 | TRBV18 | NA | CASSPVQPGNTIYF
15 | TRBJ1-1 | TRBV10-3 | NA | CAISDQGAMNTEAFF
15 | TRBJ2-7 | TRBV6-1 | few | CASSEVTALGDEQYF
13 | TRBJ2-7 | TRBV4-3 | NA | CASSRTLSYEQYF
16 | TRBJ2-1 | TRBV7-7 | NA | CASSCHSAGGDNEQFF